The rows below give T cell receptor beta chains drawn from one sample of a study of shared clonotypes between healthy human individuals. Assay: immunoSEQ multiplex PCR; the TCRdb copy retains only in-frame clones and omits some. This sample has 500,000 to 550,000 clones; around 96% occur once, and the top ten carry about 0.064%. Material for sequencing was naive CD4+ T cells sorted from blood. These receptors came from a woman aged 30 to 39 in good health. Each CDR3 is given with its conserved first and last residue. The D gene is left open where the match is weak. The size field is filled for only some rows; it gives once, few, many or a size class.

j_gene	v_gene	abundance	d_gene	CDR3aa	CDR3nt
TRBJ2-3	TRBV5-1	NA	TRBD1	CASSWTWDSSTDTQYF	TGCGCCAGCAGCTGGACCTGGGACAGTAGCACAGATACGCAGTATTTT
TRBJ2-3	TRBV30	NA	NA	CAWSVQEDTQYF	TGTGCCTGGAGTGTACAGGAAGATACGCAGTATTTT
TRBJ2-7	TRBV29-1	NA	TRBD2	CSVVALAGGKQYF	TGCAGCGTTGTAGCACTAGCGGGAGGAAAGCAGTACTTC
TRBJ2-1	TRBV6-5	NA	TRBD2	CASRVGGGNEQFF	TGTGCCAGCAGGGTTGGCGGGGGGAATGAGCAGTTCTTC
TRBJ2-2	TRBV13	NA	TRBD1	CASSAGQGRTGELFF	TGTGCCAGCAGCGCCGGACAGGGGCGGACCGGGGAGCTGTTTTTT
TRBJ2-3	TRBV11-2	once	NA	CASSLFDRKIDTQYF	TGTGCCAGCAGCTTGTTCGACAGGAAAATAGATACGCAGTATTTT
TRBJ2-3	TRBV29-1	NA	TRBD2	CSVEGSSGSTDTQYF	TGCAGCGTTGAAGGGTCTAGCGGAAGCACAGATACGCAGTATTTT
TRBJ2-3	TRBV6-5	NA	NA	CASRPGLSTDTQYF	TGTGCCAGCAGGCCCGGACTCAGCACAGATACGCAGTATTTT
TRBJ2-7	TRBV7-2	NA	TRBD2	CASSLAASGLVYEQYF	TGTGCCAGCAGCTTAGCGGCTAGCGGACTGGTCTACGAGCAGTACTTC
TRBJ2-6	TRBV19	NA	TRBD1	CASSWITGTGKEGSGANVLTF	TGTGCCAGTAGTTGGATTACCGGGACAGGGAAAGAGGGCTCTGGGGCCAACGTCCTGACTTTC
TRBJ1-1	TRBV9	NA	NA	CASSSLRGVPRDTEAFF	TGTGCCAGCAGCTCTCTACGAGGGGTCCCGAGGGACACTGAAGCTTTCTTT
TRBJ2-3	TRBV5-8	once	NA	CASSLAPQGSGTDTQYF	TGTGCCAGCAGCTTGGCCCCTCAGGGAAGCGGCACAGATACGCAGTATTTT
TRBJ2-5	TRBV28	NA	NA	CASSSTGADGETQYF	TGTGCCAGCAGTTCGACTGGGGCAGATGGCGAGACCCAGTACTTC
TRBJ2-7	TRBV11-2	NA	NA	CASSLGSGRVYEQYF	TGTGCCAGCAGCTTAGGTTCGGGGCGTGTCTACGAGCAGTACTTC
TRBJ1-5	TRBV5-4	NA	TRBD1	CASSRQGSNQPQHF	TGTGCCAGCAGCCGACAGGGGTCCAATCAGCCCCAGCATTTT
TRBJ2-7	TRBV18	NA	NA	CASSPSASLYEQYF	TGTGCCAGCTCACCCTCTGCCTCCCTCTACGAGCAGTACTTC
TRBJ2-1	TRBV28	NA	NA	CASSDQIRTNEQFF	TGTGCCAGCAGTGACCAGATCCGGACCAATGAGCAGTTCTTC
TRBJ2-5	TRBV5-1	NA	TRBD1	CASSHGTGPHQETQYF	TGCGCCAGCAGCCATGGGACAGGTCCCCACCAAGAGACCCAGTACTTC